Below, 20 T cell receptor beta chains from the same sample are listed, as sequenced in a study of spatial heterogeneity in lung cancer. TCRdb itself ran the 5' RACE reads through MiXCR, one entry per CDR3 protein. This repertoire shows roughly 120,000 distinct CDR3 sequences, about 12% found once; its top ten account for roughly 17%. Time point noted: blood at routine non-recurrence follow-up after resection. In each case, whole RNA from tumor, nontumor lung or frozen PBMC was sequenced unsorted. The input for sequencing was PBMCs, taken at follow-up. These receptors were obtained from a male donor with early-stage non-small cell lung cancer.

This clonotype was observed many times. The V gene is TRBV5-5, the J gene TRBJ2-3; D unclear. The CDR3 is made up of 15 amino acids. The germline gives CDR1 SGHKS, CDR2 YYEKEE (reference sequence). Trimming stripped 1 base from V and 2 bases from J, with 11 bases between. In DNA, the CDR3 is TGTGCCAGCAGCTTGTGGGATACACTCACAGATACGCAGTATTTT. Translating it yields CASSLWDTLTDTQYF.

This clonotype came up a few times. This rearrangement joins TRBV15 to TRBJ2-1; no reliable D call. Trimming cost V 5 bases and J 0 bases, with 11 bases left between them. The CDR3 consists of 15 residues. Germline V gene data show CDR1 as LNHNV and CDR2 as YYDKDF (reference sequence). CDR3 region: CATSPRVSSYNEQFF. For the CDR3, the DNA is TGTGCCACCAGCCCTCGAGTAAGCTCCTACAATGAGCAGTTCTTC.

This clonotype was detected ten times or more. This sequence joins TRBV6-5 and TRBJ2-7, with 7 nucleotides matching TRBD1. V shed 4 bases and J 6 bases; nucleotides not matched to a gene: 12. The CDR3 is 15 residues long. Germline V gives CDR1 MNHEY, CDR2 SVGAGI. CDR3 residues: CASSSIRDSGSEQYF. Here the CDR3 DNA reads TGTGCCAGCAGTTCAATCCGGGACAGTGGTTCCGAGCAGTACTTC.

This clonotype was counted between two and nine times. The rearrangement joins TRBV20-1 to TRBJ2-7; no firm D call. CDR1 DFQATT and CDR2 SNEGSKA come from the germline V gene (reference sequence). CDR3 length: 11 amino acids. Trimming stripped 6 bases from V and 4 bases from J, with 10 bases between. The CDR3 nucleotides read TGCAGTGCACCGACCGCTTACGAGCAGTACTTC. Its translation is CSAPTAYEQYF.

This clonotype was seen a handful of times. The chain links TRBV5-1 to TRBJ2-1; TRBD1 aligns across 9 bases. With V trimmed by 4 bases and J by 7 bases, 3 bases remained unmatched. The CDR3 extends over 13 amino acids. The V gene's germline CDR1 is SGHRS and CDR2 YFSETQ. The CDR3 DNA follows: TGCGCCAGCAGCGGACAGGGGACGAATGAGCAGTTCTTC. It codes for CASSGQGTNEQFF.

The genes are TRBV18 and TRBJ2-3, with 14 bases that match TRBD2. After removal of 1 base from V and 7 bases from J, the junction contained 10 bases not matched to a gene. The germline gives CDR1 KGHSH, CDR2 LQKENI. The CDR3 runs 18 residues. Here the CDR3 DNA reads TGTGCCAGCTCACCACTCGCTCCAGGACTAGCGGGGGGAAATACGCAGTATTTT. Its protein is CASSPLAPGLAGGNTQYF.

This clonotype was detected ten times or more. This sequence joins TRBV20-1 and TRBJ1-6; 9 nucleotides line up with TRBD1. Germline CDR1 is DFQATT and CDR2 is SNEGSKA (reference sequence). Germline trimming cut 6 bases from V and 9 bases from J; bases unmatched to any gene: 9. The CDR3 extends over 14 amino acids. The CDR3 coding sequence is TGCAGTGCAATGACAGGGGGTAGAATTTCACCCCTCCACTTT. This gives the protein CSAMTGGRISPLHF.

CDR3 coding DNA: TGTGCCAGTAGTATTCGGGGACAGGGGCTTCATCAGCCCCAGCATTTT. This gives the protein CASSIRGQGLHQPQHF. The rearrangement links TRBV19 to TRBJ1-5, with 10 bases that match TRBD1. CDR3 length: 16 amino acids. Germline V lookup: CDR1 LNHDA, CDR2 SQIVND (reference sequence). The V and J ends lost 3 bases and 5 bases, in that order; junction bases with no gene match: 7.

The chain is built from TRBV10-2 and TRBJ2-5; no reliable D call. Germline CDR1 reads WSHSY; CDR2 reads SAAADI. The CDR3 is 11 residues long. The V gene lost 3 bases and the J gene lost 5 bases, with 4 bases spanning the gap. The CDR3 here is CASSEGETQYF. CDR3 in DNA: TGCGCCAGCAGTGAAGGGGAGACCCAGTACTTC.

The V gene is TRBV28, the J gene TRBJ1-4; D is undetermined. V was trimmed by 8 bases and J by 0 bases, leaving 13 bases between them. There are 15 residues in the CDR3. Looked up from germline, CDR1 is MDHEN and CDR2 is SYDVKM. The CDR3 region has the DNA TGTGCCAGCGGCCTTGCAGGAGCAACTAATGAAAAACTGTTTTTT. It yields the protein CASGLAGATNEKLFF.

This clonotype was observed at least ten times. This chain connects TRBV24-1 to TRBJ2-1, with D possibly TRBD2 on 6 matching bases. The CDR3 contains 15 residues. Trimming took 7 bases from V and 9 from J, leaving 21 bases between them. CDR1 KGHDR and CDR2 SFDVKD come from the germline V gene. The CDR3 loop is CATSDLAGRGTEQFF. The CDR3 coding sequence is TGTGCCACCAGCGATCTGGCGGGGCGAGGCACTGAGCAGTTCTTC.

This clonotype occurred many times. DNA of the CDR3: TGTGCCAGCAGCTTAGTTCGCGGCCACGGAGGGACCGGGGAGCTGTTTTTT. It codes for CASSLVRGHGGTGELFF. The chain joins TRBV7-8 to TRBJ2-2; possible D gene TRBD2, 6 bases. V was pared by 1 base and J by 5 bases, with 17 bases between. Germline V CDR1 and CDR2: SGHVS, FQNEAQ. The CDR3 sequence is 17 residues long.

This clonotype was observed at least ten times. The CDR3 spells CAISESTISIQYF. DNA for the CDR3: TGTGCCATCAGTGAGTCCACAATTAGTATTCAGTACTTC. V and J are TRBV10-3 and TRBJ2-4; no definite D call. This CDR3 has 13 amino acids. The V end lost 0 bases, the J end lost 10 bases, and 10 bases lay between the germline ends. Germline V lookup: CDR1 ENHRY, CDR2 SYGVKD.

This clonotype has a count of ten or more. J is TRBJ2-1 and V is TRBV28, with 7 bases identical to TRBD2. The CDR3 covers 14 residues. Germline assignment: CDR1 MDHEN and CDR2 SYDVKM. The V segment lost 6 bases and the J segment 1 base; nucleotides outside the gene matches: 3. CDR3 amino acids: CASRTRESYNEQFF. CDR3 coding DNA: TGTGCCAGCAGGACGCGGGAGTCCTACAATGAGCAGTTCTTC. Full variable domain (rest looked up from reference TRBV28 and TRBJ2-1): DVKVTQSSRYLVKRTGEKVFLECVQDMDHENMFWYRQDPGLGLRLIYFSYDVKMKEKGDIPEGYSVSREKKERFSLILESASTNQTSMYLCASRTRESYNEQFFGPGTRLTVL.

The CDR3, as DNA: TGTGCCAGCAGCTTAGGGCTAGCGGGGGACGAGCAGTACTTC. It codes for CASSLGLAGDEQYF. The chain joins TRBV7-9 to TRBJ2-7, with 10 bases that match TRBD2. The trim removed 1 base at V and 5 bases at J, leaving 2 bases unmatched. Germline-derived CDR1 and CDR2 are SEHNR and FQNEAQ (reference sequence). The CDR3 has 14 residues.

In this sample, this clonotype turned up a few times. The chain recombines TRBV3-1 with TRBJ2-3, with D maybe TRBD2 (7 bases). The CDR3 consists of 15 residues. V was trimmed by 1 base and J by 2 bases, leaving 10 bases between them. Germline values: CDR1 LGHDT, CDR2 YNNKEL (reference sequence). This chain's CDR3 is CASSQAGGSTDTQYF. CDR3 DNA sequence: TGTGCCAGCAGCCAAGCGGGGGGCTCCACAGATACGCAGTATTTT.

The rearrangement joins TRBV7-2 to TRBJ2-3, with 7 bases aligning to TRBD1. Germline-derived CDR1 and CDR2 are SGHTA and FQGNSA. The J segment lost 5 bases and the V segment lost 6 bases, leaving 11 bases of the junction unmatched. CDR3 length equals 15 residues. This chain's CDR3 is CASRRTGQGRDTQYF. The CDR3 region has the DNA TGTGCCAGCAGGCGGACAGGTCAAGGTCGAGATACGCAGTATTTT.

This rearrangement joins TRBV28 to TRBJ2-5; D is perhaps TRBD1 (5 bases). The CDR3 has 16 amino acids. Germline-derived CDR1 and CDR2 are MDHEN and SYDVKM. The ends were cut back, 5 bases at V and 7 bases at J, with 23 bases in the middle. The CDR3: CASSPRVPSGSGTQYF. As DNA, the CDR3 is TGTGCCAGCAGTCCGCGCGTACCTTCAGGGTCTGGGACCCAGTACTTC.

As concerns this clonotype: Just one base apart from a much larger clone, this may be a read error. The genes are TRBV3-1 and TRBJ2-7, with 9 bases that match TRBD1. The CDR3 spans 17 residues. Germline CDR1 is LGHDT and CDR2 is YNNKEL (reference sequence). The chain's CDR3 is CASCQVTGQGSSYEQYF. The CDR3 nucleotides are TGTGCCAGCTGCCAAGTAACAGGACAGGGGAGCTCCTACGAGCAGTACTTC.

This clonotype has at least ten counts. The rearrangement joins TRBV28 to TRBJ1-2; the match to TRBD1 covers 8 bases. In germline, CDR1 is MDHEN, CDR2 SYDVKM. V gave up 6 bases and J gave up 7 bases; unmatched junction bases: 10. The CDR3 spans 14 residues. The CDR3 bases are TGTGCCAGCAGCCCAACCGGGACAGGATTTGGCTACACCTTC. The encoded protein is CASSPTGTGFGYTF.